Listed here is a single T cell receptor beta chain. What it binds is unknown. Germline assignment: CDR1 SGHRS and CDR2 YFSETQ. With V trimmed by 3 bases and J by 5 bases, 6 bases remained unmatched. The CDR3 contains 16 residues. The data stem from a study of CD8 T cells in ankylosing spondylitis. Study-wide findings and caveats: Among TCR beta sequences, a motif of several highly homologous variants appeared characteristic of ankylosing spondylitis blood.

Scientists made TCR beta libraries using quantitative 5'-RACE with molecular barcodes. One entry per CDR3 protein results from TCRdb running MiXCR on the 5' RACE reads. Among tens of thousands of distinct CDR3 sequences, around 25% were seen once, and the ten largest hold roughly 60%. The sequence derives from a male donor with ankylosing spondylitis or in good health (not recorded which). This rearrangement joins TRBV5-1 to TRBJ2-1, with 12 bases aligning to TRBD2. Sequenced input: blood, either unsorted or a sorted T cell fraction (not recorded which). The CDR3 bases are TGCGCCAGCAGCTCGGCCCTAGCGGGAGGGAACAATGAGCAGTTCTTC. Protein: CASSSALAGGNNEQFF.